Sequencing of this TCR beta chain was carried out in a study of cytomegalovirus exposure and HLA in healthy donors. The PCR was carried out with 60 Vbeta primers and 13 Jbeta primers. This table comes from immunoSEQ multiplex PCR, and its TCRdb copy is limited to in-frame clones, with some not included. The table includes roughly 110,000 clones, roughly four fifths detected once. This clone was counted between two and nine times. Its antigen is unknown. Germline V gene sequence: CDR1 LGHNA, CDR2 YSLEER. Trimming took 4 bases from V and 10 from J; bases not matched to a gene: 11. This CDR3 comprises 14 residues. Overall study results and limits: CMV antigen specificity of a few CMV-associated chains was confirmed in vitro. CMV serostatus stood as the only immune exposure information on hand. Accurate HLA-A and HLA-B prediction from TCR beta sequences was reported for most subjects. Later on, a genetic analysis was performed. It linked a missense variant in DCLRE1C with V- and J-gene trimming of TCR beta.

The gene calls are TRBV4-3 and TRBJ2-3; the match to TRBD2 covers 7 bases. Sequencing was performed on PBMCs. The sequence came from a man aged 45-65 years in good health and CMV-seronegative. The CDR3 bases are TGCGCCAGCAGCCGCGGGACTAACGGATGGGCGCAGTATTTT. This sequence encodes CASSRGTNGWAQYF.